Described below is a single T cell receptor beta chain sequence and its context. This clonotype has only a few counts. This receptor's antigen is unknown. No clone much larger than this one lies a single base away; base qualities are absent. TCRdb lists the instrument as Illumina NovaSeq 6000. TCRalpha and TCRbeta cDNA libraries were constructed by 5'RACE with constant-segment primers, with sample barcodes and unique molecular identifiers being introduced. Trizol reagent was used to extract RNA from every sample. Amplification of the libraries took two PCR steps, and the second step added a second sample barcode plus Illumina TruSeq adapters. Libraries were sequenced on an Illumina NovaSeq with 2 x 150 bp paired-end reads. Per the authors' processing: With migec v1.2.7, reads were demultiplexed and then collapsed into UMI-guided consensus sequences. Using mixcr v2.1.11, UMI consensuses were aligned to TRA and TRB V and J templates and then assembled into clonotypes. Clonotypes were classified as expanded or contracted when called significant by both edgeR and NoisET, with noise models trained on biological replicates. For edgeR calls, the thresholds were a false discovery rate-adjusted p below 0.01 and a log2 fold-change of 1. PCA with hierarchical clustering of max-normalized trajectories of the 1000 most abundant clonotypes was used as exploratory dynamics analysis. The CD4 or CD8 phenotype of responding clones was assigned using the separately sequenced CD4+ and CD8+ repertoires. The public reads were run again by TCRdb, first through fastp at Q25 and then through MiXCR, and only productive beta chains were kept. Each record represents a unique CDR3 protein, reported with the most common genes and DNA among its rows. Clone size and V and J calls follow TCRdb, not the original study. Present in this sample are approximately 200,000 distinct CDR3 sequences, roughly 16% of which were seen just once. Together, the top ten hold about 2% of the sample.

This entry comes from a study of T-cell memory formation after mild COVID-19 (dated by TCRdb to about 2021). A note on the overall study: TCR sequence clusters from the two donors were found to be largely donor specific. Two young, previously healthy adult volunteers made up the cohort, one male and one female. T-cell clones expanding and contracting after mild COVID-19 in two donors were tracked by longitudinal TCRalpha and TCRbeta repertoire sequencing. What the research found in general, with its limitations: Whether the second-wave clones peaking on day 37 were SARS-CoV-2 specific was not confirmed. Contracting CD4+ clones turned up mainly in the CM and EM memory subsets, whereas EMRA was where CD8+ clones were enriched. Some responding clones were detected in pre-infection memory, suggesting pre-existing cross-reactive memory T cells joined the SARS-CoV-2 response. Only a couple of mild cases were covered by the study, and larger cohorts that include severe cases with pre-infection samples were considered necessary. Clones that contracted from day 15 to 85 showed balanced CD4/CD8 phenotypes, whereas a second wave of clones that expanded from day 15 to 37 leaned towards CD4+.

PBMCs were isolated by Ficoll-Paque density gradient centrifugation. The TCR comes from an adult woman who had mild COVID-19 (a few samples of this study predate the infection). The sample titles of this study are shuffled in the database, so cell type and time point are left out; the donor was told from shared clones. Input material: PBMCs or a T cell subset sorted from them (not recorded which).

The sequenced DNA: TGTGCCAGCTCACCCGCCGGACTAGCGGGGGGATCTTTCTGGGAGCAGTTCTTC. It codes for CASSPAGLAGGSFWEQFF. Recombination connected TRBV18 to TRBJ2-1, with 14 bases in between that match TRBD2. The CDR3, from cysteine to phenylalanine, totals 18 residues. Just CDR3 DNA is preserved here, 54 bases in frame from base 1. The germline V gene supplies CDR1 KGHSH and CDR2 LQKENI. V loses 3 bases at its end and J loses 10 bases; junction bases beyond the gene matches: 14.